The clone carrying this T cell receptor beta chain was observed once. Its antigen is as yet unknown. These data belong to a study of cytomegalovirus exposure and HLA in healthy donors. General study findings and limits: A later analysis linked around 15,000 TCR beta sequences to HLA alleles at 0.05 false discovery rate. It was 150 to 200 TCR beta chains that were listed as cytomegalovirus-associated. When a later analysis was performed, an Asian-associated ancestry cluster reportedly had fewer N-insertions than the approximately 600-donor mean.

The germline V gene encodes CDR1 SGHTA and CDR2 FQGNSA. The CDR3 is 14 residues long. Trimming stripped 5 bases from V and 0 bases from J, with 8 bases between. PCR was performed using 60 Vbeta and 13 Jbeta primers. This table comes from immunoSEQ multiplex PCR, and its TCRdb copy is limited to in-frame clones, with some not included. The sample shows nearly 200,000 clones, approximately 87% of them seen only once. The chain recombines TRBV7-2 with TRBJ1-3; D is uncertain. The sample consisted of PBMCs. The clonotype was recovered from a young man in good health and CMV-seronegative. The CDR3 DNA follows: TGTGCCAGCAGCCGGTCGGGCTCTGGAAACACCATATATTTT. Amino acids: CASSRSGSGNTIYF.